The next 28 T cell receptor beta chains were all read from a single sample in a study of post-analysis software for immune sequencing data. TCR beta cDNA libraries had unique molecular identifiers. One entry per CDR3 protein results from TCRdb running MiXCR on the PCR reads. The table has 700,000 to 800,000 distinct CDR3 sequences, 30% seen once. These receptors have no known antigen. Study-wide results and limits: TRBV5-6, TRBV5-1 and TRBV20-1 were among about 5 TRBV segments more frequent in patients than controls.

Sequencing used blood. The receptors were gathered from a girl between 5 and 17 years old with multiple sclerosis.

The rearrangement joins TRBV27 to TRBJ2-3; the D gene is possibly TRBD1 (5 bases). Germline values: CDR1 MNHEY, CDR2 SMNVEV (reference sequence). Between the trimmed V and J ends, which lost 5 bases and 0 bases, there was a span of 21 bases. CDR3 length: 18 residues. CDR3 DNA sequence: TGTGCCAGCAGTCCCCGGACAAGGGCGACGATTAGCACAGATACGCAGTATTTT. It specifies CASSPRTRATISTDTQYF.

The V call is TRBV5-1, the J call TRBJ2-1, with D tentatively TRBD2 (5 bases). Trimming removed 6 bases from V and 6 bases from J, with 16 bases in between. Per the germline V gene, CDR1 is SGHRS and CDR2 is YFSETQ. This CDR3 region has 14 residues. In nucleotides, the CDR3 is TGCGCCAGCAATCCCCAAGGGAGCGTCAATGAGCAGTTCTTC. This encodes CASNPQGSVNEQFF.

This clonotype appeared a few times. The chain links TRBV20-1 to TRBJ1-5; D might be TRBD1 (5 bases). The CDR3 is 15 residues long. Germline V gene lookup returns CDR1 DFQATT and CDR2 SNEGSKA (reference sequence). The V end was cut by 0 bases, the J end by 2 bases, with 11 bases between. The CDR3 coding sequence is TGCAGTGCTAGAGAGGGGGGGGTTGGCAATCAGCCCCAGCATTTT. This gives the protein CSAREGGVGNQPQHF.

This clonotype was counted ten times or more. The chain carries TRBV7-2 and TRBJ2-5; 8 nucleotides line up with TRBD1. Trimming took 5 bases from V and 5 from J; bases not matched to a gene: 4. CDR3 length: 13 residues. The germline CDR1 and CDR2 sequences are SGHTA and FQGNSA. The CDR3, as DNA: TGTGCCAGCAGCGGGGGACAGGAGGAGACCCAGTACTTC. As protein: CASSGGQEETQYF. The full variable domain, with the rest looked up from reference TRBV7-2 and TRBJ2-5, is GAGVSQSPSNKVTEKGKDVELRCDPISGHTALYWYRQSLGQGLEFLIYFQGNSAPDKSGLPSDRFSAERTGGSVSTLTIQRTQQEDSAVYLCASSGGQEETQYFGPGTRLLVL.

The chain uses TRBV20-1 and TRBJ2-1; 12 bases are a match to TRBD2. Germline CDR1 and CDR2: DFQATT and SNEGSKA (reference sequence). V was clipped by 4 bases and J by 5 bases; unmatched bases: 3. This CDR3 has 14 residues. CDR3 region: CSAIRTSGNNEQFF. CDR3 nucleotides: TGCAGTGCTATTAGGACTAGCGGGAACAATGAGCAGTTCTTC.

This clonotype was seen a handful of times. This chain uses TRBV27 with TRBJ2-7; 12 bases agree with TRBD2. The CDR3 is 16 residues long. J gave up 7 bases and V 4 bases, and 11 bases lay outside the gene matches. Per germline, CDR1 MNHEY and CDR2 SMNVEV (reference sequence). The DNA for the CDR3 is TGTGCCAGCAGTTCCCCCGCTAGCGGGAGGGCCCGAGAGCAGTACTTC. Translated: CASSSPASGRAREQYF.

This chain connects TRBV28 to TRBJ1-2; D is ambiguous. The length of the CDR3 is 13 residues. CDR1 is MDHEN, CDR2 SYDVKM, per germline. V shed 2 bases and J shed 3 bases, with 7 bases lying between them. CDR3 DNA sequence: TGTGCCAGCAGTTTAGCAGCTTACTATGGCTACACCTTC. Its protein product is CASSLAAYYGYTF.

The V and J genes are TRBV6-2 or TRBV6-3 and TRBJ2-1; unclear D gene. V shed 2 bases and J shed 7 bases, with 15 bases lying between them. Germline V gene data show CDR1 as MNHEY and CDR2 as SVGEGT. This CDR3 comprises 15 residues. The CDR3 DNA is TGTGCCAGCAGTTACACGCGGACCTATTCGAATGAGCAGTTCTTC. This sequence encodes CASSYTRTYSNEQFF.

This clonotype occurred a few times. V usage is TRBV5-5 and J usage is TRBJ1-1; 8 nucleotides align to TRBD1. CDR3 length: 17 residues. The trim removed 0 bases at V and 1 base at J, leaving 8 bases unmatched. Per the germline V gene, CDR1 is SGHKS and CDR2 is YYEKEE (reference sequence). The CDR3 bases are TGTGCCAGCAGCTTGGAGTCAGGGGGCTGGAGGAACACTGAAGCTTTCTTT. It specifies CASSLESGGWRNTEAFF.

This chain links TRBV15 with TRBJ1-6; D perhaps matches TRBD1 (6 bases). The CDR3 loop spans 15 amino acids. The germline V and J ends were trimmed by 0 bases and 7 bases, with 10 bases remaining between them. Germline V lookup: CDR1 LNHNV, CDR2 YYDKDF (reference sequence). CDR3 in amino acids: CATSRDRGGNSPLHF. The CDR3 DNA follows: TGTGCCACCAGCAGAGATAGGGGGGGCAATTCACCCCTCCACTTT.

This clonotype occurred a few times. V usage is TRBV11-2 and J usage is TRBJ2-3; D remains ambiguous. The length of the CDR3 is 13 residues. V shed 1 base and J shed 7 bases, with 9 bases lying between them. Germline V lookup: CDR1 SGHAT, CDR2 FQNNGV. The CDR3 spells CASSLGGGYTQYF. The DNA of the CDR3 is TGTGCCAGCAGCTTAGGCGGCGGTTATACGCAGTATTTT. Supplemented by reference TRBV11-2 and TRBJ2-3, the full variable domain reads EAGVAQSPRYKIIEKRQSVAFWCNPISGHATLYWYQQILGQGPKLLIQFQNNGVVDDSQLPKDRFSAERLKGVDSTLKIQPAKLEDSAVYLCASSLGGGYTQYFGPGTRLTVL.

The rearrangement links TRBV27 to TRBJ2-5, with a tentative D call TRBD1 (6 bases). This CDR3 has 16 residues. V lost 2 bases and J lost 2, with 15 bases in between. From germline, CDR1 is MNHEY and CDR2 SMNVEV (reference sequence). CDR3 bases: TGTGCCAGCAGTTTAAGGGTGAGAGGACAGCAAGAGACCCAGTACTTC. It specifies CASSLRVRGQQETQYF.

The J gene is TRBJ2-3, the V gene TRBV7-8; no firm D call. The V end was cut by 3 bases, the J end by 2 bases, with 12 bases between. The germline V gene has CDR1 SGHVS and CDR2 FQNEAQ. The CDR3 sequence is 15 residues long. The CDR3 is CASSFWTGSTDTQYF. The CDR3 DNA is TGTGCCAGCAGCTTTTGGACCGGCTCCACAGATACGCAGTATTTT.

On this clonotype itself: A much larger clone sits a single nucleotide away, making a read error possible. V is TRBV29-1 and J is TRBJ2-5; the match to TRBD2 covers 7 bases. V lost 7 bases, J lost 11 bases, and 16 bases stayed unmatched. This CDR3 comprises 13 residues. The germline gives CDR1 SQVTM, CDR2 ANQGSEA. CDR3 sequence: CSGGGSSYNEQYF. The CDR3 region has the DNA TGCAGCGGGGGGGGTAGCTCCTACAATGAGCAGTACTTC.

The V and J genes are TRBV5-1 and TRBJ2-5; 7 positions agree with TRBD1. With V trimmed by 5 bases and J by 4 bases, 8 bases remained unmatched. CDR1 and CDR2 (germline): SGHRS, YFSETQ. There are 14 residues in the CDR3. The CDR3 is CASRGGQVGETQYF. The CDR3 DNA reads as TGCGCCAGCAGAGGCGGACAGGTCGGAGAGACCCAGTACTTC.

This clonotype was seen ten or more times. The chain employs TRBV29-1 and TRBJ2-1, with 10 nucleotides matching TRBD1. Germline-derived CDR1 and CDR2 are SQVTM and ANQGSEA. The CDR3 sequence is 14 residues long. V lost 4 bases, J lost 4 bases, and 4 bases stayed unmatched. This CDR3 is CSVAGQGVYNEQFF. The CDR3, as DNA: TGCAGCGTTGCCGGACAGGGGGTGTACAATGAGCAGTTCTTC.

The chain uses TRBV6-1 and TRBJ2-7; 7 bases map to TRBD2. The CDR3 loop spans 12 amino acids. Trimming cost V 6 bases and J 6 bases; bases outside gene matches: 5. Germline CDR1 MNHNS, CDR2 SASEGT. CDR3 amino acids: CASRGGFGEQYF. The CDR3 DNA follows: TGTGCCAGCAGGGGGGGGTTTGGCGAGCAGTACTTC.

This clonotype has at least ten counts. This rearrangement joins TRBV5-6 to TRBJ1-5, with no clear D. This CDR3 has 14 residues. Trimming cost V 0 bases and J 1 base, with 5 bases left between them. Germline V gene lookup returns CDR1 SGHDT and CDR2 YYEEEE. CDR3 DNA sequence: TGTGCCAGCAGCTTGGGACGGAGCAATCAGCCCCAGCATTTT. Translation gives CASSLGRSNQPQHF.

With regard to this clonotype: Sequence at one end of the junction differs from germline and may be a read error. The V and J genes are TRBV7-2 and TRBJ1-1, with a weak D call TRBD1 (6 bases). This CDR3 region has 15 residues. Per germline, CDR1 SGHTA and CDR2 FQGNSA. CDR3 region: CASSHTPRGNAEAFF. DNA of the CDR3: TGTGCCAGCAGCCACACCCCAAGGGGGAACGCTGAAGCTTTCTTT.

This sequence joins TRBV2 and TRBJ2-2; D is unclear. Trimming removed 8 bases from V and 5 bases from J, with 18 bases in between. The CDR3 loop spans 15 amino acids. Per germline, CDR1 SNHLY and CDR2 FYNNEI. The CDR3 here is CASGRLAVGTGELFF. In nucleotides, the CDR3 is TGTGCCAGCGGACGACTGGCTGTCGGTACCGGGGAGCTGTTTTTT.

This clonotype was picked up many times. J is TRBJ2-1 and V is TRBV12-5; D possibly corresponds to TRBD1 (5 bases). Trimming cost V 7 bases and J 7 bases, with 17 bases left between them. From germline, CDR1 is LGHNT and CDR2 FRNRAP. This CDR3 region has 14 residues. The CDR3 DNA follows: TGTGCTAGTGCCCAGAATGGGGCCGGGAATGAGCAGTTCTTC. Translating gives CASAQNGAGNEQFF.

The genes are TRBV5-1 and TRBJ1-5; unclear D gene. The CDR3 consists of 15 residues. CDR1 is SGHRS and CDR2 is YFSETQ in the germline V gene. V was cut by 0 bases and J by 5 bases, with 12 bases left in between. The CDR3 sequence: CASSLGPWVDQPQHF. The CDR3 DNA sequence: TGCGCCAGCAGCTTGGGGCCGTGGGTAGATCAGCCCCAGCATTTT.

This clonotype occurred many times. The rearrangement uses TRBV20-1 and TRBJ2-1; 14 bases fit TRBD2. CDR1 is DFQATT, CDR2 SNEGSKA, per germline (reference sequence). This CDR3 is built from 12 residues. The CDR3: CRGLAGDNEQFF. DNA of the CDR3: TGCAGGGGACTAGCGGGAGACAATGAGCAGTTCTTC.

This chain uses TRBV10-3 with TRBJ2-1, with 8 bases lining up with TRBD2. The trim removed 7 bases at V and 2 bases at J, leaving 10 bases unmatched. The CDR3 loop spans 16 amino acids. Germline lookup yields CDR1 ENHRY and CDR2 SYGVKD. The CDR3 region is CAITAEVAGTYNEQFF. The CDR3 bases are TGTGCCATCACCGCTGAGGTAGCGGGGACCTACAATGAGCAGTTCTTC.

The rearrangement uses TRBV20-1 and TRBJ2-1; tentative D call: TRBD2 (6 bases). The V end was cut by 1 base, the J end by 8 bases, with 24 bases between. The CDR3 contains 17 residues. Germline V gene data show CDR1 as DFQATT and CDR2 as SNEGSKA (reference sequence). The CDR3 protein is CSARVLAAGRFLDEQFF. In DNA form, the CDR3 reads TGCAGTGCTAGAGTCCTCGCGGCGGGGCGGTTTTTGGATGAGCAGTTCTTC.

A word on this clonotype: A junction end diverges from the germline sequence, so it may reflect a read error. V is TRBV13 and J is TRBJ2-7; D is possibly TRBD1 (5 bases). Germline V gene data show CDR1 as PRHDT and CDR2 as FYEKMQ (reference sequence). The CDR3 covers 15 residues. CDR3 loop: CASSLRGRASYKQYF. DNA for the CDR3: TGTGCCAGCAGCTTAAGGGGCAGGGCGTCCTACAAGCAGTACTTC.

The chain has TRBV7-2 and TRBJ2-5; TRBD2 agrees at 13 bases. This CDR3 region has 15 residues. The V gene's germline CDR1 is SGHTA and CDR2 FQGNSA. With 6 bases clipped from V and 3 bases from J, the junction kept 4 bases outside the gene matches. DNA for the CDR3: TGTGCCAGCAGTTCCGGACTAGCGGGGGAAGAGACCCAGTACTTC. Translated, it gives CASSSGLAGEETQYF.

The chain couples TRBV6-1 to TRBJ2-7; D may be TRBD1 (6 bases). CDR3 length equals 14 residues. Trimming took 6 bases from V and 6 from J, leaving 18 bases between them. CDR1 is MNHNS, CDR2 SASEGT, per germline. The CDR3 DNA reads TGTGCCAGCAGGACGGGTCCTGGGGGCTCCGAGCAGTACTTC. Translation: CASRTGPGGSEQYF.